The clone carrying this T cell receptor (beta chain) was detected only a few times. What it recognizes is unknown. This sample was taken from a study of T-cell reconstitution after alpha-beta-depleted transplantation in children. This sample's TCRbeta library carried unique molecular identifier barcodes. TCRdb independently ran MiXCR on the PCR reads; one entry per CDR3 protein. This sample carries about 980,000 distinct CDR3 sequences, around 30% of them seen once, and the ten largest clones take around 30%. Whole-study results and caveats: Newly generated T cells supplied most T-cell counts and diversity one year post-transplant. Reported findings indicate that, about two months after transplant, alpha-beta T cells came from several hundred expanded clones, which were derived from non-depleted graft cells. Elevated TCRbeta diversity at day 60 was traced, in some patients, to surviving recipient T cells and thymic progenitors.

CDR1 LGHDT and CDR2 YNNKEL come from the germline V gene (reference sequence). V lost 1 base and J lost 7, with 17 bases in between. CDR3 length: 16 amino acids. The sequence was obtained from a boy in the first two years of life who had a stem cell transplant for SCID, so the T cells may come from the graft donor. The material sequenced was PBMCs, mostly from graft donor cells, taken 360 days after TCRalphabeta/CD19-depleted stem cell transplant. The rearrangement links TRBV3-1 to TRBJ1-5, with unresolved D. CDR3 amino acids: CASSQAPDGKGQPQHF. CDR3 sequence (DNA): TGTGCCAGCAGCCAAGCCCCCGACGGAAAGGGACAGCCCCAGCATTTT.